Listed here are 3 T cell receptor beta chains from one sample, sequenced in a study of a mutant IDH1 vaccine in newly diagnosed glioma. Here immunoSEQ multiplex PCR was the method, and the copy in TCRdb shows in-frame clones only, minus some. The sample holds roughly 110,000 clones, 75% to 90% seen once. The sample's time point: week 11, during vaccination. Each dose of the vaccine consisted of 300 ug of mutant IDH1 20-mer peptide, with topical imiquimod. These receptors lack a known antigen. The sample here was PBMCs, taken from a glioma patient whose treatment included an IDH1 peptide vaccine. Receptors were obtained from a woman in her 50s with glioma.

The genes are TRBV5-1 and TRBJ2-1; 7 positions agree with TRBD1. CDR1 is SGHRS, CDR2 YFSETQ, per germline. The CDR3 is made up of 16 amino acids. V dropped 0 bases and J dropped 2; count of bases not matched to a gene: 5. The CDR3 DNA is TGCGCCAGCAGCTTGGGGGTCGGGACAGCCTACAATGAGCAGTTCTTC. This gives the protein CASSLGVGTAYNEQFF.

This chain links TRBV30 with TRBJ2-1, with D perhaps TRBD2 (6 bases). V was trimmed by 2 bases and J by 4 bases, leaving 15 bases between them. CDR3 length: 15 residues. Germline-derived CDR1 and CDR2 are GTSNPN and SVGIG (reference sequence). The CDR3 sequence: CAWSRPGDLYNEQFF. Here the CDR3 DNA reads TGTGCCTGGAGTAGGCCGGGGGACCTATACAATGAGCAGTTCTTC.

This rearrangement joins TRBV15 to TRBJ1-2; 7 bases line up with TRBD1. Trimming at V came to 9 bases and at J to 7 bases, leaving 11 bases not matched to a gene. The germline CDR1 and CDR2 sequences are LNHNV and YYDKDF (reference sequence). This CDR3 spans 13 amino acids. CDR3 residues: CATRSPGGAGYTF. The CDR3 DNA is TGTGCCACTAGGTCACCAGGGGGTGCTGGCTACACCTTC. Full variable domain (outside the CDR3, taken from reference TRBV15 and TRBJ1-2): DAMVIQNPRYQVTQFGKPVTLSCSQTLNHNVMYWYQQKSSQAPKLLFHYYDKDFNNEADTPDNFQSRRPNTSFCFLDIRSPGLGDTAMYLCATRSPGGAGYTFGSGTRLTVV.